This is a list of T cell receptor beta chains from one sample in a study of T-cell memory formation after mild COVID-19. TCRdb reprocessed the 5' RACE reads via MiXCR and lists one record per CDR3 protein. The sample has roughly 130,000 distinct CDR3 sequences, about a sixth seen once. Sequenced: PBMCs or a T cell subset sorted from them (not recorded which). The receptor set was obtained from an adult woman who had mild COVID-19 (a few samples of this study predate the infection). Cell type and time point are not known. Each CDR3 is given with its conserved first and last residue. A D gene is named only where the DNA matches it firmly. Where a row states a size, it is once, few, many or the class of an expanded clone; other rows omit it.

>NA|TRBJ2-3|16|TRBV5-4|NA
CASSLFGGVGTDTQYF
TGTGCCAGCAGCTTGTTTGGCGGGGTAGGCACAGATACGCAGTATTTT
>TRBD2|TRBJ2-1|15|TRBV5-1|many
CARMKSGGASDEQFF
TGCGCCAGGATGAAGAGCGGGGGGGCCTCGGATGAGCAGTTCTTC
>NA|TRBJ1-1|15|TRBV4-1|few
CASSQDDSGAIEAFF
TGCGCCAGCAGCCAAGATGACTCTGGGGCGATTGAAGCTTTCTTT
>NA|TRBJ2-1|13|TRBV9|few
CASSDYRDNEQFF
TGTGCCAGCAGCGACTACCGGGACAATGAGCAGTTCTTC
>NA|TRBJ2-4|15|TRBV2|NA
CASSSQTLAKNIQYF
TGTGCCAGCAGTTCCCAGACGTTAGCCAAAAACATTCAGTACTTC
>TRBD1|TRBJ2-3|15|TRBV5-1|NA
CASSLGQGSTDTQYF
TGCGCCAGCAGCTTGGGACAGGGGAGCACAGATACGCAGTATTTT
>TRBD2|TRBJ2-1|16|TRBV13|NA
CASSLGSGSFYNEQFF
TGTGCCAGCAGCTTAGGTAGCGGGAGTTTCTACAATGAGCAGTTCTTC
>NA|TRBJ1-3|17|TRBV4-3|NA
CASSSRGIGAAGNTIYF
TGCGCCAGCAGCTCAAGGGGTATTGGGGCCGCTGGAAACACCATATATTTT
>NA|TRBJ1-4|15|TRBV25-1|few
CASSEIGNINEKLFF
TGTGCCAGCAGTGAAATAGGGAACATTAATGAAAAACTGTTTTTT
>TRBD2|TRBJ2-1|15|TRBV9|NA
CASSVDSGSYNEQFF
TGTGCCAGCAGCGTAGATAGCGGGAGCTACAATGAGCAGTTCTTC
>NA|TRBJ2-3|18|TRBV12-3/TRBV12-4|few
CASSFGGRGSVGTDTQYF
TGTGCCAGCAGTTTCGGGGGGCGAGGGAGCGTTGGCACAGATACGCAGTATTTT
>TRBD2|TRBJ2-1|15|TRBV9|NA
CASSASGGPYNEQFF
TGTGCCAGCAGCGCGAGCGGGGGGCCTTACAATGAGCAGTTCTTC
>TRBD2|TRBJ2-3|14|TRBV12-3/TRBV12-4|NA
CASSLRLAADTQYF
TGTGCCAGCAGTTTGAGACTAGCGGCAGATACGCAGTATTTT
>NA|TRBJ2-1|12|TRBV29-1|NA
CSVAGPPGEQFF
TGCAGCGTTGCGGGACCCCCGGGGGAGCAGTTCTTC
>NA|TRBJ2-2|12|TRBV5-6|NA
CAWVQRTGELFF
TGTGCCTGGGTGCAGAGGACCGGGGAGCTGTTTTTT
>NA|TRBJ2-1|13|TRBV7-6|many
CASSIRVGNEQFF
TGTGCCAGCAGCATAAGGGTCGGCAATGAGCAGTTCTTC
>NA|TRBJ2-1|16|TRBV4-3|few
CASSQGFRGMYNEQFF
TGCGCCAGCAGCCAAGGTTTCAGGGGAATGTACAATGAGCAGTTCTTC
>TRBD1|TRBJ2-5|14|TRBV7-3|once
CASSLGTAQETQYF
TGTGCCAGCAGCTTAGGGACAGCCCAAGAGACCCAGTACTTC
>NA|TRBJ2-6|15|TRBV5-1|NA
CASSLGGRAWDVLTF
TGCGCCAGCAGCTTGGGGGGACGTGCCTGGGACGTCCTGACTTTC
>NA|TRBJ2-3|13|TRBV7-6|NA
CASSSYFKDTQYF
TGTGCCAGCAGCTCCTACTTCAAAGATACGCAGTATTTT
>TRBD2|TRBJ2-1|13|TRBV12-3/TRBV12-4|NA
CASRTSGGNEQFF
TGTGCCAGCAGAACTAGCGGGGGCAATGAGCAGTTCTTC
>NA|TRBJ2-3|14|TRBV12-3/TRBV12-4|few
CASSHRDGTDTQYF
TGTGCCAGCAGTCACAGGGATGGCACAGATACGCAGTATTTT
>NA|TRBJ2-3|16|TRBV5-1|NA
CASRASGLVRTDTQYF
TGCGCCAGCAGAGCTTCGGGTCTGGTTCGTACAGATACGCAGTATTTT
>NA|TRBJ2-1|13|TRBV12-3/TRBV12-4|few
CASRRDVGNEQFF
TGTGCCAGCAGACGGGACGTCGGCAATGAGCAGTTCTTC
>NA|TRBJ2-2|15|TRBV7-9|NA
CASSFWEVLAGELFF
TGTGCCAGCAGCTTTTGGGAAGTGCTAGCCGGGGAGCTGTTTTTT
>NA|TRBJ1-5|15|TRBV6-5|NA
CASTLSLYSNQPQHF
TGTGCCAGCACGCTTTCCCTTTATAGCAATCAGCCCCAGCATTTT
>NA|TRBJ2-3|13|TRBV30|NA
CACSGISTDTQYF
TGTGCCTGTTCAGGAATTAGCACAGATACGCAGTATTTT
>NA|TRBJ2-1|13|TRBV30|NA
CAWSVQGWDEQFF
TGTGCCTGGAGTGTACAAGGCTGGGATGAGCAGTTCTTC
>TRBD1|TRBJ1-1|14|TRBV4-3|many
CASSQESQGAKAFF
TGCGCCAGCAGCCAAGAAAGCCAGGGGGCCAAAGCTTTCTTT
>NA|TRBJ2-7|15|TRBV5-1|few
CASSLAPDLFYEQYF
TGCGCCAGCAGCTTGGCCCCAGACCTCTTCTACGAGCAGTACTTC
>NA|TRBJ2-7|14|TRBV5-1|many
CASSSGSGSYEQYF
TGCGCCAGCAGCAGTGGGTCGGGGAGCTACGAGCAGTACTTC
>NA|TRBJ1-1|14|TRBV3-1|NA
CASSQVLLNTEAFF
TGTGCCAGCAGCCAAGTACTCTTGAACACTGAAGCTTTCTTT
>NA|TRBJ1-6|15|TRBV27|NA
CASSLSKLSGSPLHF
TGTGCCAGCAGTTTGAGTAAGCTCTCCGGTTCACCCCTCCACTTT
>NA|TRBJ2-1|16|TRBV5-6|few
CASSPITGTPYNEQFF
TGTGCCAGCAGCCCTATTACAGGGACCCCCTACAATGAGCAGTTCTTC
>NA|TRBJ2-3|19|TRBV7-2|NA
CASSSPPGSWPSGTDTQYF
TGTGCCAGCAGCTCCCCGCCAGGCTCATGGCCTAGCGGCACAGATACGCAGTATTTT
>NA|TRBJ2-1|12|TRBV5-6|NA
CASSLGPDEQFF
TGTGCCAGCAGCTTGGGGCCTGATGAGCAGTTCTTC
>NA|TRBJ2-4|16|TRBV7-6|NA
CASSQGRPGQQNIQYF
TGTGCCAGCAGTCAAGGGCGACCTGGCCAACAGAACATTCAGTACTTC
>TRBD1|TRBJ2-1|17|TRBV4-3|NA
CASSQDIGQGPINEQFF
TGCGCCAGCAGCCAAGATATTGGACAGGGCCCTATCAATGAGCAGTTCTTC
>NA|TRBJ1-1|13|TRBV9|few
CASSVVGRSEAFF
TGTGCCAGCAGCGTAGTGGGGCGGTCTGAAGCTTTCTTT
>TRBD1|TRBJ1-1|10|TRBV29-1|NA
CSVGDSEAFF
TGCAGCGTTGGGGACAGTGAAGCTTTCTTT
>NA|TRBJ1-2|12|TRBV27|few
CASSAGGWGYTF
TGTGCCAGCAGTGCCGGGGGGTGGGGCTACACCTTC
>NA|TRBJ2-3|16|TRBV7-6|NA
CASSLTGGRNTDTQYF
TGTGCCAGCAGCTTAACGGGGGGCCGCAACACAGATACGCAGTATTTT
>NA|TRBJ2-7|13|TRBV19|NA
CASSIPGAYEQYF
TGTGCCAGTAGTATCCCAGGGGCCTACGAGCAGTACTTC
>NA|TRBJ2-7|14|TRBV18|NA
CASSFPGRNYEQYF
TGTGCCAGCTCATTTCCGGGACGGAACTACGAGCAGTACTTC
>TRBD1|TRBJ1-1|15|TRBV5-1|NA
CASGTGGTGNTEAFF
TGCGCCAGCGGGACAGGGGGGACGGGGAACACTGAAGCTTTCTTT
>NA|TRBJ2-7|14|TRBV12-3/TRBV12-4|NA
CASSPSGGWYEQYF
TGTGCCAGCAGTCCATCAGGGGGGTGGTACGAGCAGTACTTC
>TRBD2|TRBJ2-3|16|TRBV6-6|few
CASRPTSGSGTDTQYF
TGTGCCAGCAGGCCAACTAGCGGGAGTGGCACAGATACGCAGTATTTT
>NA|TRBJ1-2|16|TRBV4-1|few
CASSHGSTGWDYGYTF
TGCGCCAGCAGCCACGGCTCTACAGGGTGGGACTATGGCTACACCTTC
>NA|TRBJ2-5|12|TRBV7-2|few
CASIQGQETQYF
TGTGCCAGCATTCAGGGTCAAGAGACCCAGTACTTC